Listed below are T cell receptor beta chains from one sample, sequenced in a study of control samples from healthy donors and cancer patients. The repertoire was sequenced with immunoSEQ multiplex PCR; TCRdb's copy has only in-frame clones and lacks some. The sample has approximately 30,000 clones, approximately 93% seen once. Sequences were obtained from blood. Every receptor here comes from a man aged 60-69 years in good health. The CDR3 runs from the conserved cysteine through the conserved F or W. The order of the fields is V gene, J gene, D gene, clone size, CDR3 protein, CDR3 DNA. A D gene is named only where the DNA matches it firmly. Not every row has a clone size; where given, it reads once, few, many or a size class.

v_call: TRBV7-9; j_call: TRBJ2-3; d_call: NA; clone_size: NA; cdr3_aa: CASSPGNTDTQYF; cdr3_nt: TGTGCCAGCAGCCCCGGGAACACAGATACGCAGTATTTT
v_call: TRBV7-8; j_call: TRBJ2-7; d_call: NA; clone_size: NA; cdr3_aa: CASSLAGRKPPYEQYF; cdr3_nt: TGTGCCAGCAGCTTAGCGGGGCGGAAACCCCCCTACGAGCAGTACTTC
v_call: TRBV5-4; j_call: TRBJ2-1; d_call: NA; clone_size: NA; cdr3_aa: CASTFSISSYNEQFF; cdr3_nt: TGTGCCAGCACCTTTAGCATCAGCTCCTACAATGAGCAGTTCTTC
v_call: TRBV5-4; j_call: TRBJ2-7; d_call: NA; clone_size: NA; cdr3_aa: CASSSDILPTYEQYF; cdr3_nt: TGTGCCAGCAGCTCTGACATACTACCCACCTACGAGCAGTACTTC
v_call: TRBV7-2; j_call: TRBJ2-5; d_call: NA; clone_size: NA; cdr3_aa: CASSLDFLETQYF; cdr3_nt: TGTGCCAGCAGCTTAGACTTCCTAGAGACCCAGTACTTC
v_call: TRBV5-6; j_call: TRBJ1-2; d_call: TRBD1; clone_size: NA; cdr3_aa: CASSVPGQGAMKNYGYTF; cdr3_nt: TGTGCCAGCAGCGTTCCGGGACAGGGGGCAATGAAGAACTATGGCTACACCTTC
v_call: TRBV4-3; j_call: TRBJ1-6; d_call: TRBD1; clone_size: once; cdr3_aa: CASSHAYRGVASPLHF; cdr3_nt: TGCGCCAGCAGCCACGCCTACAGGGGAGTGGCTTCACCCCTCCACTTT
v_call: TRBV3-1/TRBV3-2; j_call: TRBJ2-4; d_call: NA; clone_size: NA; cdr3_aa: CASSQGNLAKNIQYF; cdr3_nt: TGTGCCAGCAGCCAGGGAAACTTAGCCAAAAACATTCAGTACTTC
v_call: TRBV7-6; j_call: TRBJ2-2; d_call: TRBD1; clone_size: NA; cdr3_aa: CASSLGQGGTGELFF; cdr3_nt: TGTGCCAGCAGCCTCGGACAGGGCGGGACCGGGGAGCTGTTTTTT
v_call: TRBV4-1; j_call: TRBJ2-3; d_call: TRBD2; clone_size: once; cdr3_aa: CASSQLPTSGGLDTQYF; cdr3_nt: TGCGCCAGCAGCCAGCTACCGACTAGCGGGGGGCTGGATACGCAGTATTTT
v_call: TRBV10-3; j_call: TRBJ1-2; d_call: NA; clone_size: NA; cdr3_aa: CAISESEAYGYTF; cdr3_nt: TGTGCCATCAGTGAGTCGGAGGCCTATGGCTACACCTTC
v_call: TRBV5-5; j_call: TRBJ1-1; d_call: NA; clone_size: NA; cdr3_aa: CASSASDITNTEAFF; cdr3_nt: TGTGCCAGCAGCGCCTCGGACATTACGAACACTGAAGCTTTCTTT
v_call: TRBV5-1; j_call: TRBJ2-1; d_call: NA; clone_size: NA; cdr3_aa: CASSWAGPQGNEQFF; cdr3_nt: TGCGCCAGCAGCTGGGCCGGGCCTCAGGGCAATGAGCAGTTCTTC
v_call: TRBV24-1; j_call: TRBJ2-2; d_call: TRBD1; clone_size: NA; cdr3_aa: CATSDPPGQGAIGELFF; cdr3_nt: TGTGCCACCAGTGATCCCCCGGGACAGGGGGCGATCGGGGAGCTGTTTTTT
v_call: TRBV20-1; j_call: TRBJ1-1; d_call: NA; clone_size: NA; cdr3_aa: CSAPRNTEAFF; cdr3_nt: TGCAGTGCCCCTAGGAACACTGAAGCTTTCTTT
v_call: TRBV4-3; j_call: TRBJ2-1; d_call: TRBD1; clone_size: NA; cdr3_aa: CASSQDTGGAWQFF; cdr3_nt: TGCGCCAGCAGCCAAGACACAGGGGGTGCGTGGCAGTTCTTC
v_call: TRBV4-1; j_call: TRBJ1-2; d_call: NA; clone_size: NA; cdr3_aa: CASSPTDATNNYGYTF; cdr3_nt: TGCGCCAGCAGCCCGACGGACGCGACAAACAACTATGGCTACACCTTC
v_call: TRBV7-9; j_call: TRBJ1-4; d_call: NA; clone_size: few; cdr3_aa: CASQGGTNEKLFF; cdr3_nt: TGTGCCAGCCAGGGTGGAACTAATGAAAAACTGTTTTTT
v_call: TRBV28; j_call: TRBJ2-3; d_call: NA; clone_size: NA; cdr3_aa: CASSFSDGPTQYF; cdr3_nt: TGTGCCAGCAGTTTCTCGGACGGGCCTACGCAGTATTTT
v_call: TRBV19; j_call: TRBJ2-5; d_call: NA; clone_size: NA; cdr3_aa: CASSLGGAGETQYF; cdr3_nt: TGTGCCAGTAGCTTAGGGGGCGCGGGGGAGACCCAGTACTTC
v_call: TRBV7-2; j_call: TRBJ1-2; d_call: NA; clone_size: NA; cdr3_aa: CASSLRELGTYLRSGYTF; cdr3_nt: TGTGCCAGCAGCTTACGGGAGTTAGGGACATACCTCCGGAGTGGCTACACCTTC
v_call: TRBV24-1; j_call: TRBJ2-3; d_call: NA; clone_size: NA; cdr3_aa: CATSDFRDTQYF; cdr3_nt: TGTGCCACCAGTGATTTTAGAGATACGCAGTATTTT
v_call: TRBV6-1; j_call: TRBJ1-2; d_call: NA; clone_size: NA; cdr3_aa: CASSEDLITWGYGYTF; cdr3_nt: TGTGCCAGCAGTGAAGACTTAATTACCTGGGGCTATGGCTACACCTTC
v_call: TRBV7-2; j_call: TRBJ1-1; d_call: NA; clone_size: NA; cdr3_aa: CASSLVSQGSTEAFF; cdr3_nt: TGTGCCAGCAGCTTAGTTAGTCAGGGTAGCACTGAAGCTTTCTTT
v_call: TRBV5-1; j_call: TRBJ2-7; d_call: NA; clone_size: NA; cdr3_aa: CASSLNYEQYF; cdr3_nt: TGCGCCAGCAGCTTGAACTACGAGCAGTACTTC
v_call: TRBV12-5; j_call: TRBJ2-1; d_call: TRBD1; clone_size: NA; cdr3_aa: CASGWGQAAEQFF; cdr3_nt: TGTGCTAGTGGTTGGGGACAGGCGGCTGAGCAGTTCTTC
v_call: TRBV5-6; j_call: TRBJ1-2; d_call: NA; clone_size: NA; cdr3_aa: CASSLTGLRDGYTF; cdr3_nt: TGTGCCAGCAGCCTGACGGGCCTAAGGGATGGCTACACCTTC
v_call: TRBV7-2; j_call: TRBJ1-1; d_call: TRBD1; clone_size: NA; cdr3_aa: CASSSGQGLFNTEAFF; cdr3_nt: TGTGCCAGCAGTTCTGGACAGGGCCTTTTTAACACTGAAGCTTTCTTT
v_call: TRBV9; j_call: TRBJ1-4; d_call: TRBD1; clone_size: few; cdr3_aa: CASSVDGTGREKLFF; cdr3_nt: TGTGCCAGCAGCGTAGACGGGACAGGGCGGGAAAAACTGTTTTTT
v_call: TRBV7-2; j_call: TRBJ1-6; d_call: NA; clone_size: once; cdr3_aa: CASSLGGEYSPLHF; cdr3_nt: TGTGCCAGCAGCCTAGGAGGGGAATATTCACCCCTCCACTTT
v_call: TRBV6-5; j_call: TRBJ2-5; d_call: TRBD2; clone_size: NA; cdr3_aa: CAGLKWGGGETQYF; cdr3_nt: TGTGCCGGACTAAAATGGGGCGGGGGGGAGACCCAGTACTTC
v_call: TRBV11-2; j_call: TRBJ2-3; d_call: TRBD2; clone_size: NA; cdr3_aa: CASSNTRGGVSTDTQYF; cdr3_nt: TGTGCCAGCAGCAACACCCGGGGGGGGGTTAGCACAGATACGCAGTATTTT
v_call: TRBV7-2; j_call: TRBJ1-1; d_call: TRBD1; clone_size: NA; cdr3_aa: CASSFPPGQGLSRNTEAFF; cdr3_nt: TGTGCCAGCAGCTTCCCCCCGGGACAGGGTTTAAGTCGGAACACTGAAGCTTTCTTT
v_call: TRBV6-5; j_call: TRBJ1-2; d_call: NA; clone_size: NA; cdr3_aa: CASSYGGVGLGYGYTF; cdr3_nt: TGTGCCAGCAGTTATGGGGGGGTGGGCTTAGGCTATGGCTACACCTTC
v_call: TRBV18; j_call: TRBJ1-3; d_call: NA; clone_size: NA; cdr3_aa: CASSPPSVSGNTIYF; cdr3_nt: TGTGCCAGCTCACCACCGAGCGTCTCTGGAAACACCATATATTTT
v_call: TRBV3-1/TRBV3-2; j_call: TRBJ1-1; d_call: NA; clone_size: NA; cdr3_aa: CASSHFRNTEAFF; cdr3_nt: TGTGCCAGCAGCCATTTCAGGAACACTGAAGCTTTCTTT
v_call: TRBV19; j_call: TRBJ1-5; d_call: NA; clone_size: NA; cdr3_aa: CASSVGFQPQHF; cdr3_nt: TGTGCCAGTAGTGTAGGGTTTCAGCCCCAGCATTTT
v_call: TRBV4-2; j_call: TRBJ1-2; d_call: NA; clone_size: NA; cdr3_aa: CASSPERRGRDYGYTF; cdr3_nt: TGTGCCAGCAGCCCCGAAAGGCGGGGGCGGGATTATGGCTACACCTTC
v_call: TRBV24-1; j_call: TRBJ2-2; d_call: NA; clone_size: NA; cdr3_aa: CATSGRTGELFF; cdr3_nt: TGTGCCACCAGTGGGCGAACCGGGGAGCTGTTTTTT
v_call: TRBV18; j_call: TRBJ1-4; d_call: NA; clone_size: NA; cdr3_aa: CASSPRQGSEKLFF; cdr3_nt: TGTGCCAGCTCACCACGGCAGGGTTCCGAAAAACTGTTTTTT
v_call: TRBV28; j_call: TRBJ1-4; d_call: TRBD1; clone_size: NA; cdr3_aa: CASTSWTGLTEKLFF; cdr3_nt: TGTGCCAGCACCTCCTGGACAGGGTTAACAGAAAAACTGTTTTTT
v_call: TRBV19; j_call: TRBJ2-3; d_call: NA; clone_size: NA; cdr3_aa: CASSTSIPRAVYTDTQYF; cdr3_nt: TGTGCCAGTAGTACCTCTATCCCCCGAGCCGTCTACACAGATACGCAGTATTTT
v_call: TRBV13; j_call: TRBJ2-5; d_call: TRBD2; clone_size: NA; cdr3_aa: CASSATTGTTQETQYF; cdr3_nt: TGTGCCAGCAGCGCCACCACCGGGACTACACAAGAGACCCAGTACTTC
v_call: TRBV19; j_call: TRBJ2-3; d_call: NA; clone_size: NA; cdr3_aa: CASSDSWGPDTQYF; cdr3_nt: TGTGCCAGTAGTGATTCCTGGGGTCCAGATACGCAGTATTTT
v_call: TRBV3-1/TRBV3-2; j_call: TRBJ1-5; d_call: TRBD1; clone_size: NA; cdr3_aa: CASSLGQVVQPQHF; cdr3_nt: TGTGCCAGCAGCCTCGGACAGGTAGTTCAGCCCCAGCATTTT
v_call: TRBV7-8; j_call: TRBJ1-1; d_call: NA; clone_size: NA; cdr3_aa: CASSLERAGRTEAFF; cdr3_nt: TGTGCCAGCAGCTTAGAGAGGGCGGGCCGGACTGAAGCTTTCTTT
v_call: TRBV11-2; j_call: TRBJ2-5; d_call: NA; clone_size: NA; cdr3_aa: CASSKKVGTQYF; cdr3_nt: TGTGCCAGCAGCAAGAAAGTGGGGACCCAGTACTTC
v_call: TRBV27; j_call: TRBJ2-2; d_call: TRBD1; clone_size: NA; cdr3_aa: CASSLIGTGMRVDNTGELFF; cdr3_nt: TGTGCCAGCTCTCTTATAGGGACAGGGATGAGGGTAGATAACACCGGGGAGCTGTTTTTT
v_call: TRBV7-8; j_call: TRBJ2-7; d_call: NA; clone_size: NA; cdr3_aa: CASSLGLLYDEQYF; cdr3_nt: TGTGCCAGCAGCTTAGGGCTCCTCTACGACGAGCAGTACTTC
v_call: TRBV7-2; j_call: TRBJ1-1; d_call: TRBD1; clone_size: NA; cdr3_aa: CASSAGQGKNTEAFF; cdr3_nt: TGTGCCAGCAGCGCCGGACAGGGAAAGAACACTGAAGCTTTCTTT
v_call: TRBV2; j_call: TRBJ2-2; d_call: NA; clone_size: NA; cdr3_aa: CASSETGTGELFF; cdr3_nt: TGTGCCAGCAGTGAAACGGGCACCGGGGAGCTGTTTTTT